This T cell receptor beta chain was captured by sequencing in a study of T cell responses to AZD1222 COVID-19 vaccine. Generated by immunoSEQ multiplex PCR, the TCRdb table keeps only in-frame clones and is missing some. The table includes more than 95,000 clones, around 84% detected once. Of note for this clone: The target antigen is unknown.

Findings and caveats of the study: Targeting of unmutated variant regions was reportedly seen in nearly half of spike-specific TCRs. Among those given AZD1222, only five or six were seropositive at baseline.

The germline CDR1 and CDR2 sequences are LNHDA and SQIVND (reference sequence). The CDR3 length is 14 residues. The germline V and J ends were trimmed by 1 base and 7 bases, with 8 bases remaining between them. The sequence was collected from an adult who received the AZD1222 COVID-19 vaccine. The gene calls are TRBV19 and TRBJ1-6; D is unclear. The input for sequencing was peripheral blood, taken 28 days after the second AZD1222 dose. The DNA for the CDR3 is TGTGCCAGTAGTATAGGGAACGGCAATTCACCCCTCCACTTT. It encodes CASSIGNGNSPLHF.